Listed below are T cell receptor beta chains from one sample, sequenced in a study of control samples from healthy donors and cancer patients. Assay used: immunoSEQ multiplex PCR; TCRdb lists only in-frame clones, some missing. The table has tens of thousands of clones, about nine tenths seen once. Sequencing used blood. The receptors derive from a man aged 30-40 years in good health. Each CDR3 is given without its conserved first and last residue. Fields, in order: V gene, CDR3 protein.

V: TRBV5-1; CDR3: ASSLAAGPGANVLT
V: TRBV24-1; CDR3: ATSDSGTGGIGQETQY
V: TRBV5-1; CDR3: ASSKDSNTEAF
V: TRBV6-5; CDR3: ASSPSQGAGGYT
V: TRBV28; CDR3: ASSLPDRYTQY
V: TRBV11-3; CDR3: ASSSGLAYEQF
V: TRBV6-2/TRBV6-3; CDR3: ASTPGGKGANTEAF
V: TRBV15; CDR3: ATGQTGGGEETQY
V: TRBV6-6; CDR3: ASSYPGDEQF
V: TRBV1; CDR3: TSSQDGPRPGRGTYNEQF
V: TRBV28; CDR3: ASNTFYEQY
V: TRBV24-1; CDR3: ATSELTGDTQY
V: TRBV7-9; CDR3: ASSWSYNEQF
V: TRBV4-1; CDR3: ASSQDGAASSYNSPLH
V: TRBV27; CDR3: ASSLTPTSGLQY
V: TRBV4-3; CDR3: ASSQVRSPTGGYT
V: TRBV7-6; CDR3: ASSLAFESDTQY
V: TRBV7-2; CDR3: ASSLERGHGYT
V: TRBV7-9; CDR3: ASSSTGNTEAF
V: TRBV20-1; CDR3: SASWGMYQETQY
V: TRBV28; CDR3: ASSSDYGYT
V: TRBV24-1; CDR3: ATSEGRYTGELF
V: TRBV6-5; CDR3: ASRKRGANTDTQY
V: TRBV18; CDR3: ASSPVEGYEQY
V: TRBV30; CDR3: ASHTGSSSYNSPLH
V: TRBV5-4; CDR3: ASSLAGLAGDTGELF
V: TRBV6-6; CDR3: ASSPLGTGEVNQPQH
V: TRBV5-6; CDR3: ASSSWTGAENYGYT
V: TRBV27; CDR3: ASSFPGTPLT
V: TRBV5-1; CDR3: ASSLAAEQY
V: TRBV5-1; CDR3: ASSLGAREQY
V: TRBV6-5; CDR3: ATKGGIAYNEQF
V: TRBV27; CDR3: ASSRGTGQYSNQPQH
V: TRBV29-1; CDR3: SAPQGASTDTQY
V: TRBV6-2/TRBV6-3; CDR3: ASSYSQTGANTEAF
V: TRBV14; CDR3: ASSQRGLAIYNEQF
V: TRBV6-4; CDR3: ASSDERNTEAF
V: TRBV2; CDR3: ASSLIRKTIRGVGNTIY
V: TRBV2; CDR3: ASSEGGGAATEAF
V: TRBV7-9; CDR3: ASSTRGILSSYNEQF
V: TRBV12-3/TRBV12-4; CDR3: ASGETYGYT
V: TRBV11-3; CDR3: ASSLTPGAGELF